This T cell receptor beta chain was sequenced for a study of blood T cell repertoires in COVID-19. Study as a whole: Material from acute and convalescent COVID-19 was sourced from the United States, Italy and Spain. Nucleic acid was either cDNA or gDNA, and it came from T cells, B-cell-depleted T cells, or PBMCs.

Authors' methods: Estimated nucleated cell counts came from reference gene primer amplification. The method was immunoSEQ multiplex PCR; TCRdb's version includes in-frame clones alone and lacks a portion of them. V and J calls and clone size are as listed in that table; D and trimming were resolved from the DNA. The sample holds approximately 190,000 clones, around 83% seen once. Germline CDR1 LNHDA, CDR2 SQIVND (reference sequence). This CDR3 is 14 amino acids long. Trimming left V 3 bases short and J 4 bases short, with 12 bases between. The source of this sequence is a woman in her forties with acute or convalescent COVID-19. The chain joins TRBV19 to TRBJ1-2; tentatively, D is TRBD1 (5 bases). The sequenced sample was peripheral blood. The CDR3 bases are TGTGCCAGTAGTATGTCGGGAGGGGTCTATGGCTACACCTTC. It yields the protein CASSMSGGVYGYTF.